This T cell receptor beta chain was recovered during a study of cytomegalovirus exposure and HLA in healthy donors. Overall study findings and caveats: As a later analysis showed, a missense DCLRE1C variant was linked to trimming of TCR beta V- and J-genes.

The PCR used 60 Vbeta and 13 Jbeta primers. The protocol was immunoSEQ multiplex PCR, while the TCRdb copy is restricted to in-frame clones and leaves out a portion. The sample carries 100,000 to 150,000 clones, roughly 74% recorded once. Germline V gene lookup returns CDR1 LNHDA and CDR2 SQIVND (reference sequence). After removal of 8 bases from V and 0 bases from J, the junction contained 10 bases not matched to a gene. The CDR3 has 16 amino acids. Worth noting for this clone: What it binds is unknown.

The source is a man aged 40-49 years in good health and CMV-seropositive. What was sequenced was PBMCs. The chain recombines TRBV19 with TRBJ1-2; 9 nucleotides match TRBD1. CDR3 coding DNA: TGTGCCAGTTCTCCGGGACAGGGACCGTCTAACTATGGCTACACCTTC. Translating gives CASSPGQGPSNYGYTF. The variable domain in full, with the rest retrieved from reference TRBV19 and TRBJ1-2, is DGGITQSPKYLFRKEGQNVTLSCEQNLNHDAMYWYRQDPGQGLRLIYYSQIVNDFQKGDIAEGYSVSREKKESFPLTVTSAQKNPTAFYLCASSPGQGPSNYGYTFGSGTRLTVV.